This paragraph reports one T cell receptor (beta chain). Either two negative PCRs, clearance, or symptom resolution qualified Cohort 3 donors as recovered. This entry comes from a study of blood T cell repertoires in COVID-19. The CDR3 consists of 13 residues. The ends were cut back, 6 bases at V and 3 bases at J, with 11 bases in the middle. Per the original methods: It was from reference gene primer amplification that nucleated cell counts were estimated. The repertoire was sequenced with immunoSEQ multiplex PCR; TCRdb's copy has only in-frame clones and lacks some. The V and J calls and clone size come from that table; D and trimming were worked out from the DNA. The data hold some 350,000 clones, with 80% to 90% observed a single time.

Sequencing was done on a sample of PBMCs or T cells enriched from blood (not recorded which). The chain uses TRBV12-3 or TRBV12-4 and TRBJ1-1; D gene uncertain. The receptor was derived from a woman aged 25 to 39 who had recovered from COVID-19. Here the CDR3 reads CASSADRYTEAFF. CDR3 DNA: TGTGCCAGCAGCGCGGATCGGTACACTGAAGCTTTCTTT.